These 25 T cell receptor beta chains share one sample of origin, sequenced in a study of blood T cell repertoires in COVID-19. Some clones are missing from TCRdb's copy, which holds only in-frame ones; the method was immunoSEQ multiplex PCR. Of some 19,000 clones detected, more than 85% appear once; the ten largest clones hold about a sixth. Sequencing input: peripheral blood. These TCRs come from a man aged 70 or older with acute or convalescent COVID-19.

The chain combines TRBV5-1 with TRBJ2-7, with TRBD2 identical over 10 bases. This CDR3 region has 15 residues. After removal of 0 bases from V and 5 bases from J, the junction contained 5 bases not matched to a gene. Germline CDR1 SGHRS, CDR2 YFSETQ. The CDR3 spells CASSLDLAGEDEQYF. The CDR3 DNA sequence: TGCGCCAGCAGCTTGGATCTAGCGGGAGAGGACGAGCAGTACTTC.

This chain links TRBV5-1 with TRBJ2-1; 13 bases match TRBD2. V gave up 4 bases and J gave up 8 bases; unmatched junction bases: 6. The CDR3 consists of 15 residues. CDR1 SGHRS and CDR2 YFSETQ come from the germline V gene. The CDR3 protein is CASSPRTSGSHEQFF. Here the CDR3 DNA reads TGCGCCAGCAGCCCACGGACTAGCGGGAGTCATGAGCAGTTCTTC.

This chain connects TRBV11-2 to TRBJ2-3; the D gene is possibly TRBD2 (5 bases). The V and J ends lost 3 bases and 4 bases respectively, with 17 bases between them. Germline V gene data show CDR1 as SGHAT and CDR2 as FQNNGV. The CDR3 is 16 residues long. CDR3 amino acids: CASSLLLFRGPDTQYF. The CDR3 nucleotides read TGTGCCAGCAGCTTGCTTCTTTTCAGAGGGCCAGATACGCAGTATTTT.

The rearrangement uses TRBV18 and TRBJ2-3, with 10 positions matching TRBD1. CDR3 length: 15 amino acids. Germline V gene lookup returns CDR1 KGHSH and CDR2 LQKENI. The junction had 5 bases not matched to a gene; V was cut back by 6 bases and J by 2 bases. The CDR3 DNA reads as TGTGCCAGCTCTCGAGGACAGGGGGTCACAGATACGCAGTATTTT. Residues: CASSRGQGVTDTQYF.

The genes are TRBV7-3 and TRBJ1-6; TRBD1 matches 8 bases. The CDR3 consists of 14 residues. Germline CDR1 reads SGHTA; CDR2 reads FQGTGA. The V and J ends lost 5 bases and 9 bases, in that order; junction bases with no gene match: 6. The CDR3 is CASSATGAGSPLHF. The CDR3 region has the DNA TGTGCCAGCAGCGCGACAGGGGCGGGTTCACCCCTCCACTTT.

V usage is TRBV27 and J usage is TRBJ1-5; a possible D gene is TRBD1 (5 bases). The V and J ends lost 2 bases and 7 bases respectively, with 9 bases between them. The CDR3 is made up of 13 amino acids. CDR1 is MNHEY and CDR2 is SMNVEV in the germline V gene (reference sequence). The CDR3 protein is CASSLIRGQPQHF. Written as DNA, the CDR3 is TGTGCCAGCAGTTTAATCCGGGGGCAGCCCCAGCATTTT.

The V gene is TRBV15, the J gene TRBJ2-5; tentative D call: TRBD1 (6 bases). The CDR3 is 15 residues long. The germline V gene has CDR1 LNHNV and CDR2 YYDKDF (reference sequence). The V end lost 1 base, the J end lost 5 bases, and 14 bases lay between the germline ends. In nucleotides, the CDR3 is TGTGCCACCAGCAGAGTCCGGGACACTTATGAGACCCAGTACTTC. Translation gives CATSRVRDTYETQYF.

The chain couples TRBV5-1 to TRBJ2-2; D unresolved. CDR3 size: 12 residues. The V gene lost 4 bases and the J gene lost 1 base, with 2 bases spanning the gap. Germline V CDR1 and CDR2: SGHRS, YFSETQ. The CDR3 spells CASSQNTGELFF. As DNA, the CDR3 is TGCGCCAGCAGCCAGAACACCGGGGAGCTGTTTTTT.

This clone was seen a few times. The V gene is TRBV5-1, the J gene TRBJ2-1; D might be TRBD2 (5 bases). CDR1 is SGHRS, CDR2 YFSETQ, per germline. Trimming took 4 bases from V and 0 from J, leaving 20 bases between them. This CDR3 is built from 18 residues. The CDR3 bases are TGCGCCAGCAGCCCCAACCCTTTGGACTCGAGCTCCTACAATGAGCAGTTCTTC. This gives the protein CASSPNPLDSSSYNEQFF.

In DNA, the CDR3 is TGTGCCAGCAGCTTAGTTCAGGGGGGTAACACTGAAGCTTTCTTT. Its translation is CASSLVQGGNTEAFF. The chain recombines TRBV7-2 with TRBJ1-1, with 7 bases matching TRBD1. V lost 1 base, J lost 2 bases, and 4 bases stayed unmatched. The CDR3 sequence is 15 residues long. Per germline, CDR1 SGHTA and CDR2 FQGNSA.

As DNA, the CDR3 is TGTGCCAGCAGCTTAGCGGCTAGCGGGTACAATGAGCAGTTCTTC. This encodes CASSLAASGYNEQFF. The rearrangement uses TRBV7-3 and TRBJ2-1; 8 positions match TRBD2. Trimming took 2 bases from V and 4 from J; bases not matched to a gene: 4. CDR1 and CDR2 (germline): SGHTA, FQGTGA. The CDR3 sequence is 15 residues long.

V gene TRBV11-3 combines with J gene TRBJ2-2, with TRBD2 as a possible D gene (6 bases). The CDR3 spans 17 residues. Looked up from germline, CDR1 is SGHNT and CDR2 is YENEEA. V was clipped by 3 bases and J by 6 bases, with 20 bases between them. The CDR3 coding sequence is TGTGCCAGCAGCTTTTCCCCTCCGGGAGTAGGGTCCGGGGAGCTGTTTTTT. This sequence encodes CASSFSPPGVGSGELFF.

The V call is TRBV6-5, the J call TRBJ2-5; weak D call: TRBD2 (6 bases). There are 15 residues in the CDR3. The V end was cut by 0 bases, the J end by 4 bases, with 12 bases between. From germline, CDR1 is MNHEY and CDR2 SVGAGI. CDR3 nucleotide sequence: TGTGCCAGCAGTTACTCGATCGGGGGTTCAGAGACCCAGTACTTC. Protein product: CASSYSIGGSETQYF.

This chain joins TRBV11-1 and TRBJ2-3; 8 bases agree with TRBD2. The V and J ends lost 1 base and 6 bases, in that order; junction bases with no gene match: 3. This CDR3 has 14 amino acids. Germline V gene data show CDR1 as SGHAT and CDR2 as FQDESV (reference sequence). CDR3 sequence: CASSLVREGDTQYF. The DNA for the CDR3 is TGTGCCAGCAGCTTAGTCCGGGAGGGGGATACGCAGTATTTT. The full variable domain, its missing parts supplied by reference TRBV11-1 and TRBJ2-3, is EAEVAQSPRYKITEKSQAVAFWCDPISGHATLYWYRQILGQGPELLVQFQDESVVDDSQLPKDRFSAERLKGVDSTLKIQPAELGDSAMYLCASSLVREGDTQYFGPGTRLTVL.

This chain joins TRBV7-3 and TRBJ2-3; 11 bases agree with TRBD2. The trim removed 9 bases at V and 4 bases at J, leaving 6 bases unmatched. Germline loops: CDR1 SGHTA, CDR2 FQGTGA. The CDR3 contains 14 residues. Written as DNA, the CDR3 is TGTGCCAGTACCGGGACTAGCGGATCAGATACGCAGTATTTT. This gives the protein CASTGTSGSDTQYF.

The chain recombines TRBV6-5 with TRBJ2-7; TRBD1 agrees at 9 bases. The CDR3 is made up of 13 amino acids. V shed 5 bases and J 6 bases; nucleotides not matched to a gene: 5. Germline values: CDR1 MNHEY, CDR2 SVGAGI. CDR3 loop: CASSRDREAEQYF. The CDR3 DNA reads as TGTGCCAGCAGTCGGGACAGGGAGGCCGAGCAGTACTTC.

The count of this clone is one. The J gene is TRBJ2-1, the V gene TRBV3-1 (or the pseudogene TRBV3-2); possibly TRBD2 for D (6 bases). V was cut by 0 bases and J by 7 bases, with 19 bases left in between. Germline-derived CDR1 and CDR2 are LGHDT and YNNKEL (reference sequence). The CDR3 consists of 17 residues. DNA of the CDR3: TGTGCCAGCAGCCAAGAACCGGGATGGCGGGGAAGGAATGAGCAGTTCTTC. This sequence encodes CASSQEPGWRGRNEQFF.

This sequence joins TRBV7-2 and TRBJ2-2; D gene uncertain. Germline V gene lookup returns CDR1 SGHTA and CDR2 FQGNSA. The CDR3 is 16 amino acids. The V end was cut by 2 bases, the J end by 1 base, with 11 bases between. The CDR3 region has the DNA TGTGCCAGCAGCTTATATAACGTAGAGAACACCGGGGAGCTGTTTTTT. Its translation: CASSLYNVENTGELFF.

The rearrangement links TRBV18 to TRBJ2-1, with D perhaps TRBD1 (6 bases). Per germline, CDR1 KGHSH and CDR2 LQKENI. This CDR3 has 15 residues. V lost 0 bases to trimming and J lost 7 bases, with 13 bases between them. This chain's CDR3 is CASSPPLGQGNEQFF. The CDR3 DNA follows: TGTGCCAGCTCACCACCCCTCGGGCAGGGGAATGAGCAGTTCTTC.

V is TRBV7-8 and J is TRBJ1-5, with TRBD1 as a possible D gene (6 bases). V shed 1 base and J shed 9 bases, with 13 bases lying between them. This CDR3 is 14 amino acids long. Germline values: CDR1 SGHVS, CDR2 FQNEAQ. The CDR3: CASSLVDRTRPQHF. The CDR3 DNA sequence: TGTGCCAGCAGCTTAGTCGACAGGACTCGGCCCCAGCATTTT.

V usage is TRBV11-1 and J usage is TRBJ2-7; the match to TRBD1 covers 7 bases. The CDR3 consists of 16 residues. V gave up 0 bases and J gave up 4 bases; unmatched junction bases: 9. Germline CDR1 reads SGHAT; CDR2 reads FQDESV (reference sequence). This CDR3 is CASSLAQGGPTYEQYF. In DNA, the CDR3 is TGTGCCAGCAGCTTAGCGCAAGGGGGCCCTACTTACGAGCAGTACTTC.

The V gene is TRBV6-2 or TRBV6-3, the J gene TRBJ2-1, with 12 bases lining up with TRBD2. The germline gives CDR1 MNHEY, CDR2 SVGEGT. The length of the CDR3 is 18 residues. The J segment lost 10 bases and the V segment lost 1 base, leaving 14 bases of the junction unmatched. The CDR3 is CASSYWGTLAGGSREQFF. CDR3 in DNA: TGTGCCAGCAGTTACTGGGGAACACTAGCGGGAGGATCCCGGGAGCAGTTCTTC.

This sequence joins TRBV9 and TRBJ2-6; 9 bases agree with TRBD1. V shed 3 bases, J shed 3 bases, and the junction held 4 bases outside the gene matches. CDR3 size: 16 residues. Germline V gene lookup returns CDR1 SGDLS and CDR2 YYNGEE. CDR3 sequence reads: CASSAQGALGANVLTF. For the CDR3, the DNA is TGTGCCAGCAGCGCACAGGGGGCGCTTGGGGCCAACGTCCTGACTTTC.

The J gene is TRBJ2-2, the V gene TRBV5-6, with 7 bases aligning to TRBD2. The ends lost 0 bases at V and 1 base at J; junction bases unmatched: 3. Per the germline V gene, CDR1 is SGHDT and CDR2 is YYEEEE. The CDR3 runs to 16 residues. The CDR3 DNA reads as TGTGCCAGCAGCTTGGCCGGGGGGTGGAACACCGGGGAGCTGTTTTTT. It codes for CASSLAGGWNTGELFF. The whole variable domain, filled in from reference TRBV5-6 and TRBJ2-2, reads DAGVTQSPTHLIKTRGQQVTLRCSPKSGHDTVSWYQQALGQGPQFIFQYYEEEERQRGNFPDRFSGHQFPNYSSELNVNALLLGDSALYLCASSLAGGWNTGELFFGEGSRLTVL.

The chain recombines TRBV7-3 with TRBJ1-2; no clear D gene. The length of the CDR3 is 13 residues. CDR1 and CDR2 from the germline V gene are SGHTA and FQGTGA. V shed 5 bases and J shed 6 bases, with 13 bases lying between them. Here the CDR3 DNA reads TGTGCCAGCAGCCGCAAGAATACTAATGGCTACACCTTC. As protein: CASSRKNTNGYTF. Filled out from reference TRBV7-3 and TRBJ1-2, the complete variable domain reads GAGVSQTPSNKVTEKGKYVELRCDPISGHTALYWYRQSLGQGPEFLIYFQGTGAADDSGLPNDRFFAVRPEGSVSTLKIQRTERGDSAVYLCASSRKNTNGYTFGSGTRLTVV.